The 9 T cell receptor beta chains presented below share a single source sample, sequenced in a study of T cells in women clearing cervical HPV infection (dated 2018 in TCRdb). The library came from the immunoSEQ multiplex PCR assay. Not all clones reach the TCRdb copy of this immuneACCESS table, which keeps in-frame sequences only. Checked studies attribute under half of the gap to unresolved V genes and leave the rest unexplained. The sample table gives about 30,000 clones. Jointly, the top ten make up 18% of the sample. Specimen: blood buffy coat. The source is a woman aged 18-70 years with a cervical HPV16 infection that either progressed to CIN3+ or cleared (not recorded which).

About this clone: The CDR3 goes on 3 residues after the read ends, and that part is filled in from the germline J gene. The chain joins TRBV30 to TRBJ2-6; D not resolved. Trimming cost V 6 bases and J 4 bases, with 13 bases left between them. The germline V gene has CDR1 GTSNPN and CDR2 SVGIG (reference sequence). The CDR3 loop spans 14 amino acids. CDR3 DNA (partial): TGTGCCTGCCAGGTAGTATCGGGGGCCAACGTC. Translation: CACQVVSGANV. The whole CDR3 is CACQVVSGANVLTF.

Concerning this clone: With the read ending 3 residues before the CDR3 end, the germline J gene is used to fill in that end. V gene TRBV7-8 combines with J gene TRBJ1-5, with TRBD1 identical over 8 bases. V shed 7 bases and J 7 bases; nucleotides not matched to a gene: 6. CDR1 and CDR2 from the germline V gene are SGHVS and FQNEAQ. The CDR3 extends over 13 amino acids. CDR3 DNA (partial): TGTGCCAGCACGGAGGACAGGGCCCAGCCC. This encodes CASTEDRAQP. The CDR3 in its entirety is CASTEDRAQPQHF.

For this clone: The observed sequence ends 3 residues before the CDR3 terminus, with the missing tail filled in from the germline J gene. This rearrangement joins TRBV29-1 to TRBJ2-2; TRBD1 is a possible D gene (6 bases). Trimming removed 4 bases at V and 0 bases at J, with 15 bases between. The CDR3 has 16 amino acids. Germline V CDR1 and CDR2: SQVTM, ANQGSEA. CDR3 sequence: CSVGPTGRSNTGELFF. The sequenced part of the CDR3 DNA is TGCAGCGTTGGGCCGACAGGTCGCTCGAACACCGGGGAG.

Concerning this clone: The read finishes 3 residues shy of the CDR3 end, and the germline J gene is used to complete it. The chain has TRBV6-4 and TRBJ2-1; 8 bases map to TRBD1. The CDR3 loop spans 14 amino acids. Trimming at V came to 5 bases and at J to 8 bases, leaving 8 bases not matched to a gene. Germline CDR1 and CDR2: MRHNA and SNTAGT. The CDR3 loop is CASSSTGAGDEQFF. The sequenced part of the CDR3 DNA is TGTGCCAGCAGTTCGACAGGGGCAGGCGATGAG.

In the case of this clone: The read falls 3 residues short of the CDR3 end, and the missing part is taken from the germline J gene. This chain connects TRBV6-1 to TRBJ1-2, with a weak D call TRBD1 (6 bases). The germline V and J ends were trimmed by 2 bases and 7 bases, with 11 bases remaining between them. The CDR3 covers 13 residues. Per the germline V gene, CDR1 is MNHNS and CDR2 is SASEGT. The sequenced CDR3 bases are TGTGCCAGCAGTGAACGGGACATCCGTGGC. This gives the protein CASSERDIRG. In full, the CDR3 reads CASSERDIRGYTF.

As for this clone: The read stops 3 residues short of the end of the CDR3; the missing end is completed from the germline J gene. The chain combines TRBV7-2 with TRBJ2-6, with a tentative D call TRBD1 (5 bases). Between the trimmed V and J ends, which lost 7 bases and 9 bases, there was a span of 16 bases. The CDR3 contains 14 residues. CDR1 is SGHTA, CDR2 FQGNSA, per germline. This CDR3 is CASTLDRGFNVLTF. The CDR3 bases that were read are TGTGCCAGCACCCTAGACAGAGGCTTCAACGTC.

Concerning this clone itself: The read ends 3 residues before the CDR3 terminus; that terminus is restored from the germline J gene. This sequence joins TRBV20-1 and TRBJ1-5; the match to TRBD1 covers 8 bases. V was clipped by 3 bases and J by 7 bases; unmatched bases: 8. The CDR3 runs to 14 residues. Germline-derived CDR1 and CDR2 are DFQATT and SNEGSKA (reference sequence). The part of the CDR3 DNA that was read is TGCAGTGCTAGGGGCAGGGGGCGCGGACAGCCC. Protein: CSARGRGRGQP. The entire CDR3 is CSARGRGRGQPQHF.

Comment on this clone: The CDR3 end lies 3 residues beyond the end of the read and is filled in from the germline J gene. This chain joins TRBV7-9 and TRBJ1-2; no reliable D call. This CDR3 region has 14 residues. The germline gives CDR1 SEHNR, CDR2 FQNEAQ (reference sequence). CDR3 protein: CASSLSQPTDTYTF. The DNA read from the CDR3 is TGTGCCAGCAGCTTATCCCAGCCCACAGATACC.

On this clone itself: The read falls 3 residues short of the CDR3 end, and the missing part is taken from the germline J gene. V is TRBV20-1 and J is TRBJ2-3, with 8 nucleotides matching TRBD1. Germline V CDR1 and CDR2: DFQATT, SNEGSKA (reference sequence). This CDR3 comprises 16 residues. V gave up 6 bases and J gave up 2 bases; unmatched junction bases: 13. CDR3 bases read: TGCAGTGCCCCCACCTCTGGACAGGGTAACACAGATACG. It translates to CSAPTSGQGNTDT. The CDR3 reads in full as CSAPTSGQGNTDTQYF.